This T cell receptor beta chain was sequenced during a study of blood T cell repertoires in COVID-19. At the level of the study: COVID-19 samples collected from the United States, Italy and Spain covered acute and convalescent phases. Nucleic acid was either cDNA or gDNA, and it came from T cells, B-cell-depleted T cells, or PBMCs.

In the original processing: It was from reference gene primer amplification that nucleated cell counts were estimated. Repertoires were generated with immunoSEQ multiplex PCR, while TCRdb's copy carries only in-frame clones and drops some. The V and J calls and clone size come from that table; D and trimming were worked out from the DNA. Of about 250,000 clones in the sample, 80% to 90% are singletons; the top ten hold around 1.5%. CDR1 SGHVS and CDR2 FQNEAQ come from the germline V gene. V was cut by 1 base and J by 5 bases, with 17 bases left in between. This CDR3 is 16 amino acids long. This clone was recorded a few times.

The chain uses TRBV7-8 and TRBJ1-1; no definite D call. Sequenced material: peripheral blood. This TCR was recovered from an elderly man with acute or convalescent COVID-19. CDR3: CASSLVVFSAGTEAFF. For the CDR3, the DNA is TGTGCCAGCAGCTTAGTTGTATTCTCAGCCGGGACTGAAGCTTTCTTT.